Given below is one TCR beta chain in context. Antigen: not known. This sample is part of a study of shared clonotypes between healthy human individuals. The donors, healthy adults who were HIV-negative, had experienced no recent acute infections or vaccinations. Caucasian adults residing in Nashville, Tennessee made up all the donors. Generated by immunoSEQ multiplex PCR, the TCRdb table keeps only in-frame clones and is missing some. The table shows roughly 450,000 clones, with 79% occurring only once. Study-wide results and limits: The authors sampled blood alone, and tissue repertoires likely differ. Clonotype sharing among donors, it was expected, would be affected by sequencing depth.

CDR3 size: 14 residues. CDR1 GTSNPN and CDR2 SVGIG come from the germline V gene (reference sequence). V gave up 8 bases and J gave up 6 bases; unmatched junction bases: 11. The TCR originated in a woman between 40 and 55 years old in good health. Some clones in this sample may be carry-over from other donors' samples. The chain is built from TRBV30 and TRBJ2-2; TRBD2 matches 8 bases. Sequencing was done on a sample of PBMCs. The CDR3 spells CALPRPGGPGELFF. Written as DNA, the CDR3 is TGTGCCCTCCCCCGCCCGGGAGGGCCCGGGGAGCTGTTTTTT.